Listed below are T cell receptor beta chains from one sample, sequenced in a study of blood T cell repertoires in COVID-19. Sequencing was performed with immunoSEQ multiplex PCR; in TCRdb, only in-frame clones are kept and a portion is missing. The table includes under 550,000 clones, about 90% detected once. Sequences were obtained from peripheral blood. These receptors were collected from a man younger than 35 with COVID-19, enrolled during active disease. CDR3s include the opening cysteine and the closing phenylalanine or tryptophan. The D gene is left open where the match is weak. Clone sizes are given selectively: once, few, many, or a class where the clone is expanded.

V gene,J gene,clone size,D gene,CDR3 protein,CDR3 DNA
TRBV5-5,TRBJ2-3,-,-,CASSLVEGAGTDTQYF,TGTGCCAGCAGCTTGGTGGAGGGGGCAGGGACAGATACGCAGTATTTT
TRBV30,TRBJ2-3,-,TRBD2,CAWSGGRAPDTQYF,TGTGCCTGGAGTGGCGGGAGGGCCCCAGATACGCAGTATTTT
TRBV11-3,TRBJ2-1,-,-,CASSGRGSYNEQFF,TGTGCCAGCAGCGGGCGTGGCTCCTACAATGAGCAGTTCTTC
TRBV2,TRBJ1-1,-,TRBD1,CASSRGLTEAFF,TGTGCCAGCAGCAGGGGGCTTACTGAAGCTTTCTTT
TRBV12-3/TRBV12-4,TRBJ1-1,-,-,CASSFRGGTEAFF,TGTGCCAGCAGTTTCCGGGGGGGCACTGAAGCTTTCTTT
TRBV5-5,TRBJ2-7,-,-,CASSSPGTTYEQYF,TGTGCCAGCAGCTCGCCCGGGACAACCTACGAGCAGTACTTC
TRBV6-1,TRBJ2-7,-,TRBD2,CASSELAGLSYEQYF,TGTGCCAGCAGTGAACTAGCGGGACTGTCCTACGAGCAGTACTTC
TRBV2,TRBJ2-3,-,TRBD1,CASRFDRGHQYF,TGTGCCAGCAGGTTCGACAGGGGCCACCAGTATTTT
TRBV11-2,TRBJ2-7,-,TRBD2,CASSLATSDSYEQYF,TGTGCCAGCAGCCTGGCCACTAGCGACTCCTACGAGCAGTACTTC
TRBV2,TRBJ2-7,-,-,CASSGDFRYEQYF,TGTGCCAGCAGTGGGGACTTCCGTTACGAGCAGTACTTC
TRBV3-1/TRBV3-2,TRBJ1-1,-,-,CASSHLQVRNTEAFF,TGTGCCAGCAGCCATCTACAGGTGAGGAACACTGAAGCTTTCTTT
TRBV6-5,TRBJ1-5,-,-,CASRKPGGNQPQHF,TGTGCCAGCAGGAAGCCCGGGGGCAATCAGCCCCAGCATTTT
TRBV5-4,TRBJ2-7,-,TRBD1,CASSSTGSYEQYF,TGTGCCAGCAGTTCGACAGGGTCCTACGAGCAGTACTTC
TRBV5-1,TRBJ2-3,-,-,CASGTGTDTQYF,TGCGCCAGCGGGACTGGCACAGATACGCAGTATTTT
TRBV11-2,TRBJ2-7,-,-,CASSLDGVSSYEQYF,TGTGCCAGCAGCTTAGACGGGGTAAGCTCCTACGAGCAGTACTTC
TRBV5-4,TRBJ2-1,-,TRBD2,CASSGWTGERGYNEQFF,TGTGCCAGCAGCGGATGGACCGGGGAGCGGGGGTACAATGAGCAGTTCTTC
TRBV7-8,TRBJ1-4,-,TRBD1,CASSRPGDSNEKLFF,TGTGCCAGCAGCCGCCCGGGGGACAGTAATGAAAAACTGTTTTTT
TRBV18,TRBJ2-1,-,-,CASSPIGLRGSSYNEQFF,TGTGCCAGCTCACCAATAGGATTAAGGGGTAGCTCCTACAATGAGCAGTTCTTC
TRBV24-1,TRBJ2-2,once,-,CATSGQSNTGELFF,TGTGCCACGTCGGGACAATCGAACACCGGGGAGCTGTTTTTT
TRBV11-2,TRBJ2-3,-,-,CASSISFMDTQYF,TGTGCCAGCAGCATATCGTTTATGGATACGCAGTATTTT
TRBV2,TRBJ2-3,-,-,CASSVTGERTDTQYF,TGTGCCAGCAGTGTTACAGGCGAACGCACAGATACGCAGTATTTT
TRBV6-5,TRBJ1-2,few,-,CASSYGALANYGYTF,TGTGCCAGCAGTTACGGGGCCCTAGCTAACTATGGCTACACCTTC
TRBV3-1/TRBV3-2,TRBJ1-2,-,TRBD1,CASSHDTGQAYGYTF,TGTGCCAGCAGCCACGATACGGGACAGGCGTATGGCTACACCTTC
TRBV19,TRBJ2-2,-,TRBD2,CASTPGWIAGGIAGELFF,TGTGCCAGTACCCCGGGGTGGATAGCGGGAGGTATCGCCGGGGAGCTGTTTTTT
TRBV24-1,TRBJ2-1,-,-,CATSDFYGGDEQFF,TGTGCCACCAGTGATTTTTACGGAGGGGATGAGCAGTTCTTC
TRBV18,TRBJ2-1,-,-,CASSPAGLSYNEQFF,TGTGCCAGCTCACCGGCAGGGCTCTCCTACAATGAGCAGTTCTTC
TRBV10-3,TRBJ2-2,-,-,CAIRTLDGGRNTGELFF,TGTGCCATCAGGACCCTTGACGGGGGGCGGAACACCGGGGAGCTGTTTTTT
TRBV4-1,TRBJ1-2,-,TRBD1,CASSHGDRRSAGYTF,TGCGCCAGCAGCCACGGGGACAGGAGGTCTGCTGGCTACACCTTC
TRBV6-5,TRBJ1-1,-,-,CASSYGRGAFF,TGTGCCAGCAGTTACGGCAGGGGAGCTTTCTTT
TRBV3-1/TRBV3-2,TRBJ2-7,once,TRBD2,CASSPGTSGTYEQYF,TGTGCCAGCAGCCCAGGGACTAGCGGAACCTACGAGCAGTACTTC
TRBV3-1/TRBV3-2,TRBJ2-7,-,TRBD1,CASSPHRATGGDEQYF,TGTGCCAGCAGCCCTCACCGAGCCACAGGGGGAGACGAGCAGTACTTC
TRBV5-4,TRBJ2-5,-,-,CASSIRSQETQYF,TGTGCCAGCAGCATACGCAGTCAAGAGACCCAGTACTTC
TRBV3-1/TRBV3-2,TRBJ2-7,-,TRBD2,CASSQDSSGAYEQYF,TGTGCCAGCAGCCAAGATTCTAGCGGGGCTTACGAGCAGTACTTC
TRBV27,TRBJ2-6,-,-,CASSLSRIFAGANVLTF,TGTGCCAGCAGTTTATCGCGGATTTTCGCTGGGGCCAACGTCCTGACTTTC
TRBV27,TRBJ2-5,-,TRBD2,CASRPSLSPPTSGKETQYF,TGTGCCAGCAGACCAAGTTTATCCCCGCCGACTAGCGGAAAAGAGACCCAGTACTTC
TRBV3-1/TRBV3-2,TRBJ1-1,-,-,CASSQARGTEAFF,TGTGCCAGCAGCCAAGCTCGGGGGACGGAAGCTTTCTTT
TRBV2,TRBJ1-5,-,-,CASSDHRDQPQHF,TGTGCCAGCAGTGACCACAGGGATCAGCCCCAGCATTTT
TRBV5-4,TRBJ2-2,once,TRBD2,CASSLATSGSTGELFF,TGTGCCAGCAGCTTGGCGACTAGCGGGTCGACCGGGGAGCTGTTTTTT
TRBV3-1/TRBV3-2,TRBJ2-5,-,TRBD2,CASSLLRIAGGETQYF,TGTGCCAGCAGCCTGCTGCGTATAGCGGGGGGAGAGACCCAGTACTTC
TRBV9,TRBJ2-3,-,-,CASSVGSLSTDTQYF,TGTGCCAGCAGCGTAGGTAGTCTGAGCACAGATACGCAGTATTTT
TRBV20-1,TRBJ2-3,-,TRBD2,CSASGFYTLAGSTDTQYF,TGCAGTGCTAGTGGGTTTTATACGCTAGCGGGGAGCACAGATACGCAGTATTTT
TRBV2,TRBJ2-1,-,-,CASSERDNEQFF,TGTGCCAGCAGTGAACGGGACAATGAGCAGTTCTTC
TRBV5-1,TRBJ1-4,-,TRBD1,CASSTDRANEKLFF,TGCGCCAGCAGCACTGACAGGGCCAATGAAAAACTGTTTTTT
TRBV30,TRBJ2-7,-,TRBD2,CAWSPSGDYEQYF,TGTGCCTGGAGTCCGAGCGGGGACTACGAGCAGTACTTC
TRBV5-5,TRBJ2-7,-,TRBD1,CASSLGQGISYEQYF,TGTGCCAGCAGCCTGGGACAGGGGATCTCCTACGAGCAGTACTTC
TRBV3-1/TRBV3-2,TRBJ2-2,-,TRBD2,CASTRLAGDTGELFF,TGTGCCAGCACCCGACTAGCGGGCGACACCGGGGAGCTGTTTTTT
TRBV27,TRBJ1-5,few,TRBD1,CASSGTGHNQPQHF,TGTGCCAGCAGCGGGACAGGTCATAATCAGCCCCAGCATTTT
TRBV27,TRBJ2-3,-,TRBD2,CASIEAGARTDTQYF,TGTGCCAGCATTGAAGCGGGGGCCCGCACAGATACGCAGTATTTT
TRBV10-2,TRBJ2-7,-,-,CASSRKGQTYEQYF,TGCGCCAGCAGCCGAAAGGGACAAACCTACGAGCAGTACTTC
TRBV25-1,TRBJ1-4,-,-,CASSVRGSDEKLFF,TGTGCCAGCAGTGTACGGGGGTCAGATGAAAAACTGTTTTTT
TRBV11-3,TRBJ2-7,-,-,CASSLGRRGTPSYEQYF,TGTGCCAGCAGCTTAGGGAGGCGCGGGACGCCCTCCTACGAGCAGTACTTC
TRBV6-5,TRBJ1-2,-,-,CASSQGSNYGYTF,TGTGCCAGCAGTCAGGGGTCTAACTATGGCTACACCTTC
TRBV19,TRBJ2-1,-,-,CASSIGTDYNEQFF,TGTGCCAGTAGTATAGGGACAGATTACAATGAGCAGTTCTTC
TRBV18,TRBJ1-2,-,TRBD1,CASSPGLTGDYGYTF,TGTGCCAGCTCACCAGGGCTGACAGGGGACTATGGCTACACCTTC
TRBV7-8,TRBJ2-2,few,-,CASSRGQHTGELFF,TGTGCCAGCAGCCGCGGACAACACACCGGGGAGCTGTTTTTT